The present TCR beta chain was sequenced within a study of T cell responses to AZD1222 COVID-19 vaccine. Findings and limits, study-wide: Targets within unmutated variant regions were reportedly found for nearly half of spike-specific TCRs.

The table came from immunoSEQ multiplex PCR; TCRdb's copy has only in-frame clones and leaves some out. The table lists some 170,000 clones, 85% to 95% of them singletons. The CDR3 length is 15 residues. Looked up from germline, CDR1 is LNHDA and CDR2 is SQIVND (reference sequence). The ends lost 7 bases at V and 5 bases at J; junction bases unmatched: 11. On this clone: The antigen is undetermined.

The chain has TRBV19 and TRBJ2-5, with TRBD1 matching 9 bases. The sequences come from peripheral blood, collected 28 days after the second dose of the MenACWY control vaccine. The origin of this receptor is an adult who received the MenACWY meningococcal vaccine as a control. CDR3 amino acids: CASTQDRGSPETQYF. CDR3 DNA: TGTGCCAGTACTCAAGACAGGGGGAGCCCGGAGACCCAGTACTTC.